The source of this TCR beta chain is a study of blood T cell repertoires in COVID-19. For the study at large: Some COVID-19 samples were acute and others convalescent; all came from the United States, Italy and Spain. PBMCs, B-cell-depleted T cells, or T cells provided the cDNA or gDNA that made up the material.

In the authors' workflow: Researchers report that nucleated cell counts were estimated from reference gene primer amplification. The method was immunoSEQ multiplex PCR; TCRdb's version includes in-frame clones alone and lacks a portion of them. V and J calls and clone size are given by that table; D and trimming were obtained from the DNA. This sample carries more than 300,000 clones, around four fifths of them seen once, and the ten largest clones take about 5.4%. Clinical histories supplied by participants themselves formed the basis of cohort assignment. The CDR3 sequence is 14 residues long. Germline-derived CDR1 and CDR2 are MDHEN and SYDVKM. V was clipped by 5 bases and J by 1 base; unmatched bases: 0.

Sequences were obtained from PBMCs or T cells enriched from blood (not recorded which). This TCR was sampled from a woman in her forties or fifties who had recovered from COVID-19. The chain links TRBV28 to TRBJ1-5; 9 nucleotides agree with TRBD1. CDR3 region: CASSTGGSNQPQHF. As DNA, the CDR3 is TGTGCCAGCAGTACAGGGGGCAGCAATCAGCCCCAGCATTTT.